This entry concerns a single T cell receptor beta chain. The sample is drawn from a study of blood T cell repertoires in COVID-19. Study context: The origin of the acute and convalescent COVID-19 samples was the United States, Italy and Spain. The analysed material was cDNA or gDNA that came from T cells, B-cell-depleted T cells, or PBMCs.

J was trimmed by 6 bases and V by 2 bases; bases with no gene match: 6. The CDR3 extends over 15 amino acids. From germline, CDR1 is KGHDR and CDR2 SFDVKD. Here immunoSEQ multiplex PCR was the method, and the copy in TCRdb shows in-frame clones only, minus some. The table has hundreds of thousands of clones, more than 85% seen once. Sequenced: peripheral blood. This receptor was taken from a woman aged 30 to 39 with acute or convalescent COVID-19. The genes are TRBV24-1 and TRBJ1-3, with 7 bases identical to TRBD1. The CDR3 coding sequence is TGTGCCACCAGTGATTCTGGACAGGCCTCAAACACCATATATTTT. It specifies CATSDSGQASNTIYF.